This is a list of T cell receptor beta chains from one sample in a study of OX40 agonist ivuxolimab in advanced cancers. Clones were read by immunoSEQ multiplex PCR, and TCRdb kept only the in-frame ones, dropping some. The sample lists 35,000 to 45,000 clones, over 75% seen once, with 4% to 5% in the top ten. The sequences come from CD4+ or CD8+ T cells sorted from blood, collected in a trial of the OX40 agonist ivuxolimab. These TCRs come from an adult with an advanced solid tumor such as melanoma, head and neck, liver or kidney cancer. The conserved cysteine and the conserved F or W are not part of the CDR3 here. D genes are given only for firm matches.

TRBJ2-3 | TRBD2 | 14 | TRBV11-2 | ASSATSGGAIDTQY
TRBJ2-7 | NA | 13 | TRBV6-5 | ASSYHTSRVYEQY
TRBJ1-1 | NA | 14 | TRBV28 | ASSKGTAEGNTEAF
TRBJ2-3 | NA | 13 | TRBV7-3 | ASSLGGASTDTQY
TRBJ2-5 | TRBD2 | 13 | TRBV2 | ASRAGTSFQETQY
TRBJ2-5 | NA | 12 | TRBV4-2 | ASSQAGSGETQY
TRBJ2-1 | TRBD1 | 17 | TRBV4-2 | ASSPMGQGMGVSYNEQF
TRBJ2-3 | NA | 13 | TRBV5-4 | ASSLERRGTDTQY
TRBJ2-7 | TRBD1 | 11 | TRBV19 | ASRPGQEYEQY
TRBJ2-3 | NA | 13 | TRBV6-5 | ASSYSRVETDTQY
TRBJ2-7 | TRBD1 | 14 | TRBV2 | ASSETGGFSSYEQY